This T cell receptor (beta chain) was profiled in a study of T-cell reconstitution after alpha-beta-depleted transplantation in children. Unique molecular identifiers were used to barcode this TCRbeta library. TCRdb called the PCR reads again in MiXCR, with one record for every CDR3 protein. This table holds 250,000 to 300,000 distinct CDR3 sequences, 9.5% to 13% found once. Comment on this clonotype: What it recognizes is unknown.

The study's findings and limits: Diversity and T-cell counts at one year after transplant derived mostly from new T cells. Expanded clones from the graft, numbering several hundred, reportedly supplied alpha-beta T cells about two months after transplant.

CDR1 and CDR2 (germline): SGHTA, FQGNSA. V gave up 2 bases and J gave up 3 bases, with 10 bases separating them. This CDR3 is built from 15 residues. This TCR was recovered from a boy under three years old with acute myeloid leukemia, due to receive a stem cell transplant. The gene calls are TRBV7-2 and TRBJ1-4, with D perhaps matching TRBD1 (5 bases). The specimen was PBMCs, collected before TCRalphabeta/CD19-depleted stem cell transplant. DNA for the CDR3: TGTGCCAGCAGCTTAAGACAGCTTTCTAATGAAAAACTGTTTTTT. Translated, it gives CASSLRQLSNEKLFF.